This T cell receptor beta chain originates from a study of regulatory T cells in long-lasting Graves disease. Whole-study results and caveats: Favored gene segments in persistent disease were TRBV28, TRBJ1-2 and TRBJ2-5. The study found persistent patients shared more public clonotypes (more than 2,500) than new patients (about 1,000).

The CDR3 covers 15 residues. In germline, CDR1 is MNHEY, CDR2 SMNVEV (reference sequence). As regards this clonotype: The target antigen is unknown. A single base separates this from a much larger clone, so it may be a read error.

Sequencing libraries for TCR beta were prepared with iRepertoire HTBI primers and Arm-PCR of CDR3 regions. TCRdb re-derived calls from the multiplex PCR reads in MiXCR, one entry per CDR3 protein. This sample has under 800,000 distinct CDR3 sequences, with around 17% found just once. Time point noted: newly diagnosed GD, antithyroid drugs for less than 3 months. Extracted RNA from PBMCs served as the source of the TCR library. The same data also went into a second study, on T cells in Graves' hyperthyroidism and ophthalmopathy.

This specimen consisted of peripheral blood mononuclear cells (PBMCs), obtained at new diagnosis, from a patient treated with antithyroid drugs. V is TRBV27 and J is TRBJ1-1, with D maybe TRBD1 (5 bases). The sequence derives from a woman younger than 45 with Graves disease. The chain's CDR3 is CAGSLLGVANTEAFF. CDR3 nucleotide sequence: TGTGCCGGCAGTTTATTGGGGGTGGCGAACACTGAAGCTTTCTTT.